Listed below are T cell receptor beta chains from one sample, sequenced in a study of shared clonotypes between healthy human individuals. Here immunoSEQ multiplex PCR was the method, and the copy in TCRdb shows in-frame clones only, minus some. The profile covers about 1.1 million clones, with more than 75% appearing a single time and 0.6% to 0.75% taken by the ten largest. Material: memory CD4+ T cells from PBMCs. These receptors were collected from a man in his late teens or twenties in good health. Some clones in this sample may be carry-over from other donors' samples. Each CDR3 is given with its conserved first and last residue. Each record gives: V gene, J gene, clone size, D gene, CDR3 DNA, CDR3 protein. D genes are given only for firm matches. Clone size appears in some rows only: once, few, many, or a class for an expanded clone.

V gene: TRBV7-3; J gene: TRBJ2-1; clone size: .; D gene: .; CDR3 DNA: TGTGCCAGCAGCCCAACCAGGGAATGGAATGAGCAGTTCTTC; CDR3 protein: CASSPTREWNEQFF
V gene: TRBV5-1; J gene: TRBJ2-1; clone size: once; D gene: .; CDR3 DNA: TGCGCCAGCAGCTTGGTCCTAGCGCGGTTAGGTGAGCAGTTCTTC; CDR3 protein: CASSLVLARLGEQFF
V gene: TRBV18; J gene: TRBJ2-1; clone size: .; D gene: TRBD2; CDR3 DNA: TGTGCCAGCTCACCACGGGCTAGCGGGGGACGAAATGAGCAGTTCTTC; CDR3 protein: CASSPRASGGRNEQFF
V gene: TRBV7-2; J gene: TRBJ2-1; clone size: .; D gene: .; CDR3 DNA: TGTGCCAGCAGCTTAGATGGGGGAGGATACAATGAGCAGTTCTTC; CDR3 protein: CASSLDGGGYNEQFF
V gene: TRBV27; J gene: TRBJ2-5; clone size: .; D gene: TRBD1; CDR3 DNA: TGTGCCAGCTCCATCGGAACAGGGGGAGAGACCCAGTACTTC; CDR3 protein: CASSIGTGGETQYF
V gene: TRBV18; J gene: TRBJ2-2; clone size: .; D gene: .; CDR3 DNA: TGTGCCAGCTCACGACAGAACACCGGGGAGCTGTTTTTT; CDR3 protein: CASSRQNTGELFF
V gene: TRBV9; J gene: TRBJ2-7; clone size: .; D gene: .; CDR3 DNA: TGTGCCAGCAGCGTAAGTCCAGGGTCCCCCTACGAGCAGTACTTC; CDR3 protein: CASSVSPGSPYEQYF
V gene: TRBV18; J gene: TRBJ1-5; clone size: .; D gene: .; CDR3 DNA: TGTGCCAGCTCACCACTTGGTCAGGGGAGTCAGCCCCAGCATTTT; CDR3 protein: CASSPLGQGSQPQHF
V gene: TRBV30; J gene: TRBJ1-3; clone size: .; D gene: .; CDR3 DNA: TGTGCCTGGCTCGCGGGACCGTCTGGAAACACCATATATTTT; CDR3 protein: CAWLAGPSGNTIYF
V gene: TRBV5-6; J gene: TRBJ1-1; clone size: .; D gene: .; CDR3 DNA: TGTGCCAGCAGCTTGGAATCCGAAGCTTTCTTT; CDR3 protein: CASSLESEAFF
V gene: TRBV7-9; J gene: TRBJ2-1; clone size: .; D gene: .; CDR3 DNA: TGTGCCAGCAGCGATACCTTGCGGAGAGGGCGTAATGAGCAGTTCTTC; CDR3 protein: CASSDTLRRGRNEQFF
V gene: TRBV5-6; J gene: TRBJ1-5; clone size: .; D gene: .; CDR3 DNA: TGTGCCAGCAGCTTGGTAAACAATCAGCCCCAGCATTTT; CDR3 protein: CASSLVNNQPQHF
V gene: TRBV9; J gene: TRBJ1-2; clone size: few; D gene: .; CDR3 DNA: TGTGCCAGCAGCGTAGGGCGGGGTGCGGGAGTACCGGGCTACACCTTC; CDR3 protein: CASSVGRGAGVPGYTF
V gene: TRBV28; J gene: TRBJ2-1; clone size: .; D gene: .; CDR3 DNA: TGTGCCAGCCAGAGGGGGTCCTACAATGAGCAGTTCTTC; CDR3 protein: CASQRGSYNEQFF
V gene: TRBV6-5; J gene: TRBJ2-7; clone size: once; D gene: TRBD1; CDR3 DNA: TGTGCCAGCAGTTATAGACAGGGGGCCAACGAGCAGTACTTC; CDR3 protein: CASSYRQGANEQYF